There are a few counts of the clone carrying this TCR beta chain. Its cognate antigen is unknown. The sample comes from a study of PD-1 blockade in classical Hodgkin lymphoma. Study as a whole: Every 2 weeks, patients had 3 mg/kg nivolumab intravenously.

TCRdb's table, derived via immunoSEQ multiplex PCR, lists solely in-frame clones and lacks some. The sample has about 3,700 clones, around 72% seen once. Study findings and constraints: Repertoire difference causes, possibly disease activity or prior therapy, remain undefined.

As for time point: cycle 4 day 1 (C4D1), after less than 7 weeks of nivolumab. All the patients suffered relapse after autologous stem cell transplantation, and brentuximab vedotin exposure differed. PBMCs, once thawed, yielded CD8+ T cells isolated by magnetic negative selection. Trimming stripped 2 bases from V and 9 bases from J, with 8 bases between. CDR3 length equals 13 residues. The V gene's germline CDR1 is MNHEY and CDR2 SVGAGI. The rearrangement joins TRBV6-5 to TRBJ1-6; no definite D call. The receptor comes from a human donor with classical Hodgkin lymphoma. The sample was CD8+ T cells from blood, taken before the fourth cycle of nivolumab. This CDR3 is CASSYITSSPLHF. For the CDR3, the DNA is TGTGCCAGCAGTTACATAACGTCTTCACCCCTCCACTTT.